Below, 30 T cell receptor beta chains from the same sample are listed, as sequenced in a study of cytomegalovirus exposure and HLA in healthy donors. PCR primers comprised 60 Vbeta and 13 Jbeta primers. Profiling relied on immunoSEQ multiplex PCR, and the TCRdb table lists in-frame clones only, not all of them. The sample shows 150,000 to 200,000 clones, over 80% of them seen only once. The sequencing input was PBMCs. Receptors were obtained from a man aged 50 or older in good health and CMV-seropositive.

The chain couples TRBV18 to TRBJ1-2, with D possibly being TRBD1 (6 bases). V was shortened by 3 bases and J by 0 bases, with 11 bases between the two germline ends. CDR3 length equals 15 residues. Germline V gene data show CDR1 as KGHSH and CDR2 as LQKENI. CDR3 residues: CASSPGQPSNYGYTF. CDR3 nucleotide sequence: TGTGCCAGCTCACCCGGACAGCCTTCTAACTATGGCTACACCTTC.

The chain carries TRBV28 and TRBJ2-3; 8 nucleotides agree with TRBD2. Germline V gene sequence: CDR1 MDHEN, CDR2 SYDVKM. There are 16 residues in the CDR3. J lost 3 bases, V lost 3 bases, and 8 bases had no gene match. The CDR3 region has the DNA TGTGCCAGCAGTTTGCGGCGGGAGGTGCGGACAGATACGCAGTATTTT. Amino acid sequence: CASSLRREVRTDTQYF.

This chain links TRBV7-9 with TRBJ1-1; D might be TRBD1 (6 bases). V lost 5 bases and J 0 bases, leaving 10 bases between the germline ends. This CDR3 has 14 residues. Germline V gene data show CDR1 as SEHNR and CDR2 as FQNEAQ (reference sequence). CDR3 sequence: CASSADSLNTEAFF. In DNA, the CDR3 is TGTGCCAGCAGCGCGGACAGCTTGAACACTGAAGCTTTCTTT.

The V call is TRBV25-1, the J call TRBJ1-4; weak D call: TRBD1 (6 bases). Germline V CDR1 and CDR2: MGHDK, SYGVNS. This CDR3 is built from 13 residues. V was clipped by 7 bases and J by 5 bases, with 11 bases between them. In DNA, the CDR3 is TGTGCCAGCAAAGGACAGAACAATGAAAAACTGTTTTTT. Its translation is CASKGQNNEKLFF.

The chain uses TRBV28 and TRBJ1-4; a possible D gene is TRBD1 (6 bases). This CDR3 is 17 amino acids long. The germline V and J ends were trimmed by 6 bases and 0 bases, with 17 bases remaining between them. CDR1 is MDHEN, CDR2 SYDVKM, per germline. Here the CDR3 DNA reads TGTGCCAGCAGCGAGGCGGGGGCAGGGTCAACTAATGAAAAACTGTTTTTT. Its translation is CASSEAGAGSTNEKLFF.

J is TRBJ2-5 and V is TRBV6-5; D is undetermined. The V gene lost 10 bases and the J gene lost 5 bases, with 8 bases spanning the gap. The V gene's germline CDR1 is MNHEY and CDR2 SVGAGI. This CDR3 region has 10 residues. The CDR3 DNA reads as TGTGCCACCGCGAAGGAGACCCAGTACTTC. This translates into CATAKETQYF.

The J gene is TRBJ2-1, the V gene TRBV21-1; TRBD2, the D gene given by the table, was not confirmed from the DNA. TRBV21-1 corresponds to a pseudogene. The CDR3 covers 17 residues. CDR3 DNA: TGTGCCAGCAGCAAATTCGTGAGGAAGAGCTCCTACAATGAGCAGTTCTTC. This codes for CASSKFVRKSSYNEQFF.

This rearrangement joins TRBV6-6 to TRBJ2-1; D not certain. V lost 2 bases and J 3 bases, leaving 14 bases between the germline ends. CDR1 and CDR2 (germline): MNHNY, SVGAGI (reference sequence). The CDR3 runs to 16 residues. The DNA for the CDR3 is TGTGCCAGCAGTTACGTGATTACGGAGTACTACAATGAGCAGTTCTTC. Translated: CASSYVITEYYNEQFF.

The V and J genes are TRBV7-8 and TRBJ2-5; D perhaps matches TRBD1 (5 bases). Germline lookup yields CDR1 SGHVS and CDR2 FQNEAQ. The CDR3 consists of 16 residues. The V end lost 5 bases, the J end lost 5 bases, and 21 bases lay between the germline ends. The CDR3 DNA sequence: TGTGCCAGCAGCGGCAACGGATGGGGCCATGGGGAGACCCAGTACTTC. This codes for CASSGNGWGHGETQYF.

V and J are TRBV19 and TRBJ1-5; D is unresolved. V lost 5 bases to trimming and J lost 3 bases, with 8 bases between them. CDR1 and CDR2 (germline): LNHDA, SQIVND (reference sequence). The CDR3 totals 13 residues. The DNA of the CDR3 is TGTGCCAGTAGTGCAAAGCCCAATCAGCCCCAGCATTTT. It specifies CASSAKPNQPQHF.

This rearrangement joins TRBV18 to TRBJ1-1; TRBD1 aligns across 10 bases. Germline trimming cut 1 base from V and 1 base from J; bases unmatched to any gene: 6. Germline V gene sequence: CDR1 KGHSH, CDR2 LQKENI. The CDR3 totals 17 residues. The CDR3 reads CASSPLRQGAKNTEAFF. Here the CDR3 DNA reads TGTGCCAGCTCACCACTGAGACAGGGGGCTAAGAACACTGAAGCTTTCTTT.

The chain carries TRBV5-1 and TRBJ2-7; tentative D call: TRBD1 (5 bases). Trimming left V 1 base short and J 0 bases short, with 5 bases between. Germline CDR1 and CDR2: SGHRS and YFSETQ. The CDR3 length is 13 residues. The CDR3 loop reads CASSLTGSYEQYF. The CDR3 nucleotides read TGCGCCAGCAGCTTGACAGGCTCCTACGAGCAGTACTTC.

The rearrangement joins TRBV6-1 to TRBJ2-7, with D possibly matching TRBD2 (7 bases). The V end lost 8 bases, the J end lost 0 bases, and 11 bases lay between the germline ends. The CDR3 sequence is 13 residues long. Looked up from germline, CDR1 is MNHNS and CDR2 is SASEGT. CDR3 amino acids: CASGRGDSYEQYF. Written as DNA, the CDR3 is TGTGCCAGCGGGAGGGGGGACTCCTACGAGCAGTACTTC.

This clone was recorded a few times. The rearrangement joins TRBV7-8 to TRBJ1-3, with 7 bases fitting TRBD1. Germline assignment: CDR1 SGHVS and CDR2 FQNEAQ. This CDR3 comprises 18 residues. Trimming removed 2 bases from V and 0 bases from J; junction bases left unmatched: 10. CDR3 DNA sequence: TGTGCCAGCAGCTTAATGCCCCAGGGGACAGTCTCTGGAAACACCATATATTTT. This codes for CASSLMPQGTVSGNTIYF.

This clone was found a few times. The J gene is TRBJ1-1, the V gene TRBV5-1; perhaps TRBD1 as D (5 bases). Trimming removed 4 bases from V and 6 bases from J, with 10 bases in between. CDR1 SGHRS and CDR2 YFSETQ come from the germline V gene. The CDR3 contains 12 residues. The CDR3 region has the DNA TGCGCCAGCAGCCCAGGGTGGCCTGAAGCTTTCTTT. It specifies CASSPGWPEAFF.

J is TRBJ2-6 and V is TRBV5-1; TRBD1 matches at 10 bases. Trimming at V came to 6 bases and at J to 4 bases, leaving 10 bases not matched to a gene. The germline CDR1 and CDR2 sequences are SGHRS and YFSETQ. CDR3 length equals 17 residues. The CDR3 region is CASTPGQGPGGANVLTF. The CDR3 bases are TGCGCCAGCACCCCGGGACAGGGGCCTGGAGGGGCCAACGTCCTGACTTTC.

V gene TRBV6-5 combines with J gene TRBJ2-1, with D possibly TRBD2 on 6 matching bases. The CDR3 loop spans 13 amino acids. V was cut by 6 bases and J by 8 bases, with 14 bases left in between. Germline V gene sequence: CDR1 MNHEY, CDR2 SVGAGI. The CDR3 sequence is CASRLLALDEQFF. The DNA for the CDR3 is TGTGCCAGCAGATTACTAGCTCTCGATGAGCAGTTCTTC.

The chain employs TRBV19 and TRBJ1-6, with 8 bases that match TRBD1. V was pared by 3 bases and J by 9 bases, with 10 bases of the junction left unmatched. CDR3 length: 16 amino acids. CDR1 LNHDA and CDR2 SQIVND come from the germline V gene (reference sequence). CDR3 DNA: TGTGCCAGTAGTATCGGGACAGGCAATTTAGCTTCACCCCTCCACTTT. Amino acid sequence: CASSIGTGNLASPLHF.

V usage is TRBV4-3 and J usage is TRBJ2-1; D is perhaps TRBD1 (6 bases). CDR3 length: 16 amino acids. The germline V gene encodes CDR1 LGHNA and CDR2 YSLEER. The V gene lost 0 bases and the J gene lost 10 bases, with 19 bases spanning the gap. As DNA, the CDR3 is TGCGCCAGCAGCCAAGAGGGGGCCAGGCCGAGAGGGGAGCAGTTCTTC. It specifies CASSQEGARPRGEQFF.

The V and J genes are TRBV7-8 and TRBJ2-5; D unresolved. Germline V gene sequence: CDR1 SGHVS, CDR2 FQNEAQ. Trimming removed 3 bases from V and 5 bases from J, with 13 bases in between. The CDR3 is made up of 14 amino acids. CDR3 sequence: CASSFFQAGETQYF. The DNA for the CDR3 is TGTGCCAGCAGCTTTTTTCAAGCTGGTGAGACCCAGTACTTC.

J is TRBJ1-1 and V is TRBV13, with a tentative D call TRBD1 (6 bases). The CDR3 has 13 amino acids. The germline V gene has CDR1 PRHDT and CDR2 FYEKMQ (reference sequence). Trimming cost V 4 bases and J 2 bases, with 8 bases left between them. DNA for the CDR3: TGTGCCAGCAGCTGGGGGGGCAACACTGAAGCTTTCTTT. Translation: CASSWGGNTEAFF.

The V and J genes are TRBV7-2 and TRBJ2-1; D possibly corresponds to TRBD2 (6 bases). With 1 base removed from V and 3 bases from J, the gap between germline ends came to 13 bases. The CDR3 is 16 residues long. Germline V gene sequence: CDR1 SGHTA, CDR2 FQGNSA. CDR3 bases: TGTGCCAGCAGCTTAGGCGGGACTCCCTTCTACAATGAGCAGTTCTTC. Amino acid sequence: CASSLGGTPFYNEQFF.

CDR3 protein: CASSLNGLAGGMDEQYF. The DNA of the CDR3 is TGTGCCAGCAGCTTAAATGGACTAGCGGGGGGTATGGACGAGCAGTACTTC. The chain uses TRBV11-2 and TRBJ2-7; 14 bases map to TRBD2. The CDR3 runs to 17 residues. After removal of 2 bases from V and 5 bases from J, the junction contained 8 bases not matched to a gene. Germline CDR1 SGHAT, CDR2 FQNNGV. The full variable domain, with the rest looked up from reference TRBV11-2 and TRBJ2-7, is EAGVAQSPRYKIIEKRQSVAFWCNPISGHATLYWYQQILGQGPKLLIQFQNNGVVDDSQLPKDRFSAERLKGVDSTLKIQPAKLEDSAVYLCASSLNGLAGGMDEQYFGPGTRLTVT.

The J gene is TRBJ1-5, the V gene TRBV30; possible D gene TRBD1, 5 bases. V lost 3 bases to trimming and J lost 7 bases, with 13 bases between them. This CDR3 spans 13 amino acids. The germline CDR1 and CDR2 sequences are GTSNPN and SVGIG (reference sequence). The CDR3 DNA follows: TGTGCCTGGAGCGGAGGGGCCGGGCAGCCCCAGCATTTT. Amino acids: CAWSGGAGQPQHF.

This sequence joins TRBV6-1 and TRBJ2-2; 9 bases agree with TRBD1. With V trimmed by 8 bases and J by 4 bases, 8 bases remained unmatched. From germline, CDR1 is MNHNS and CDR2 SASEGT. The CDR3 covers 15 residues. The CDR3 region is CASGRTGVSTGELFF. CDR3 sequence (DNA): TGTGCCAGCGGTAGGACAGGGGTCTCCACCGGGGAGCTGTTTTTT.

The chain has TRBV28 and TRBJ2-3; TRBD2 aligns across 12 bases. V trimming: 5 bases; J trimming: 4 bases; junction bases outside the gene matches: 4. Germline CDR1 reads MDHEN; CDR2 reads SYDVKM. The CDR3 extends over 15 amino acids. In DNA form, the CDR3 reads TGTGCCAGCAGTGCTAGCGGGGGGGTCTCAGATACGCAGTATTTT. This gives the protein CASSASGGVSDTQYF. Drawing the rest from reference TRBV28 and TRBJ2-3, the complete variable domain is DVKVTQSSRYLVKRTGEKVFLECVQDMDHENMFWYRQDPGLGLRLIYFSYDVKMKEKGDIPEGYSVSREKKERFSLILESASTNQTSMYLCASSASGGVSDTQYFGPGTRLTVL.

This clone is a singleton in its sample. The chain combines TRBV5-4 with TRBJ1-4; 8 bases agree with TRBD1. Trimming cost V 4 bases and J 5 bases; bases outside gene matches: 7. Germline V gene sequence: CDR1 SGHNT, CDR2 YYREEE (reference sequence). The CDR3 runs to 15 residues. CDR3 residues: CASSPRTGKNEKLFF. In DNA form, the CDR3 reads TGTGCCAGCAGCCCCCGGACAGGGAAGAATGAAAAACTGTTTTTT. The full variable domain, its missing parts supplied by reference TRBV5-4 and TRBJ1-4, is ETGVTQSPTHLIKTRGQQVTLRCSSQSGHNTVSWYQQALGQGPQFIFQYYREEENGRGNFPPRFSGLQFPNYSSELNVNALELDDSALYLCASSPRTGKNEKLFFGSGTQLSVL.

The chain employs TRBV25-1 and TRBJ1-1; possible D gene TRBD1, 5 bases. CDR1 MGHDK and CDR2 SYGVNS come from the germline V gene. Trimming stripped 5 bases from V and 0 bases from J, with 13 bases between. There are 15 residues in the CDR3. The CDR3 region is CASSSLGGVNTEAFF. For the CDR3, the DNA is TGTGCCAGCAGTTCCCTGGGGGGGGTGAACACTGAAGCTTTCTTT.

This chain joins TRBV9 and TRBJ2-1; TRBD1 matches 7 bases. Germline V CDR1 and CDR2: SGDLS, YYNGEE. V lost 4 bases to trimming and J lost 2 bases; unmatched junction nucleotides: 12. The CDR3 has 17 residues. Written as DNA, the CDR3 is TGTGCCAGCAGCCCCCGTAGCTCGCAGGGGGCCTACAATGAGCAGTTCTTC. Encoded protein: CASSPRSSQGAYNEQFF.

This chain connects TRBV5-5 to TRBJ1-3; TRBD1 matches 8 bases. CDR1 and CDR2 from the germline V gene are SGHKS and YYEKEE (reference sequence). This CDR3 region has 15 residues. J was trimmed by 0 bases and V by 3 bases; bases with no gene match: 2. The CDR3 region is CASSSTGGSGNTIYF. DNA for the CDR3: TGTGCCAGCAGCTCCACAGGGGGCTCTGGAAACACCATATATTTT. Complete variable domain (other parts from reference TRBV5-5 and TRBJ1-3): DAGVTQSPTHLIKTRGQQVTLRCSPISGHKSVSWYQQVLGQGPQFIFQYYEKEERGRGNFPDRFSARQFPNYSSELNVNALLLGDSALYLCASSSTGGSGNTIYFGEGSWLTVV.